The 24 T cell receptor beta chains presented below share a single source sample, sequenced in a study of CD8 T cells in Susac syndrome (dated by TCRdb to about 2019). Libraries were built with the immunoSEQ multiplex PCR assay. RNA was extracted using the RNeasy kit, and 0.5 to 1 microgram was reverse transcribed with random hexamers. The public reads were reprocessed in TCRdb via fastp at Q25 and MiXCR, keeping in-frame beta chains. Rows merge per CDR3 protein into single entries with the most common DNA and genes. This sample has 120,000 to 150,000 distinct CDR3 sequences in its table, and approximately 96% of those were observed once. Around 0.12% of the sample lies in the top ten. The sample consisted of CD4+ T cells from PBMCs. Receptors originate from a human donor with multiple sclerosis.

This chain links TRBV24-1 with TRBJ1-1; D call uncertain. This CDR3 spans 11 amino acids. Germline V lookup: CDR1 KGHDR, CDR2 SFDVKD. V was pared by 7 bases and J by 0 bases, with 2 bases between. DNA of the CDR3: TGTGCCACCAGAATGAACACTGAAGCTTTCTTT. It specifies CATRMNTEAFF.

This clonotype was seen more than once but under ten times. The V gene is TRBV4-1, the J gene TRBJ2-7; TRBD2 is a possible D gene (6 bases). This CDR3 is built from 14 residues. The germline V and J ends were trimmed by 8 bases and 0 bases, with 14 bases remaining between them. Looked up from germline, CDR1 is MGHRA and CDR2 is YSYEKL. CDR3 coding DNA: TGCGCCAGCGGGAGGACGGTAAGCTCCTACGAGCAGTACTTC. It codes for CASGRTVSSYEQYF.

The rearrangement uses TRBV9 and TRBJ2-3, with TRBD2 matching over 7 bases. The V gene's germline CDR1 is SGDLS and CDR2 YYNGEE. Germline trimming cut 1 base from V and 0 bases from J; bases unmatched to any gene: 8. CDR3 size: 17 residues. The DNA for the CDR3 is TGTGCCAGCAGCGTATCCCTCGGCGGGAGTAGCACAGATACGCAGTATTTT. Amino acids: CASSVSLGGSSTDTQYF.

V usage is TRBV9 and J usage is TRBJ2-1; 11 bases line up with TRBD1. The junction had 3 bases not matched to a gene; V was cut back by 8 bases and J by 8 bases. Per the germline V gene, CDR1 is SGDLS and CDR2 is YYNGEE. The CDR3 has 12 residues. The CDR3 DNA is TGTGCCAGTCGGGACAGGGGGGATGAGCAGTTCTTC. Its protein product is CASRDRGDEQFF.

The V call is TRBV4-1, the J call TRBJ1-1; D gene uncertain. From germline, CDR1 is MGHRA and CDR2 YSYEKL. The length of the CDR3 is 15 residues. Trimming removed 0 bases from V and 6 bases from J, with 14 bases in between. The CDR3 here is CASSQENGPQPEAFF. CDR3 DNA: TGCGCCAGCAGCCAAGAAAACGGGCCGCAACCTGAAGCTTTCTTT.

The chain is built from TRBV6-5 and TRBJ1-1; TRBD1 matches at 8 bases. The CDR3 runs to 14 residues. Germline V lookup: CDR1 MNHEY, CDR2 SVGAGI. After removal of 5 bases from V and 5 bases from J, the junction contained 7 bases not matched to a gene. The CDR3 coding sequence is TGTGCCAGCAGTCACCAGGGGGCGAGAACTGAAGCTTTCTTT. The encoded protein is CASSHQGARTEAFF.

The chain couples TRBV20-1 to TRBJ2-4; TRBD1 matches at 11 bases. With V trimmed by 7 bases and J by 8 bases, 16 bases remained unmatched. This CDR3 has 16 amino acids. Germline V lookup: CDR1 DFQATT, CDR2 SNEGSKA (reference sequence). CDR3 region: CSVMDRGRSSSDIQYF. CDR3 nucleotide sequence: TGCAGTGTCATGGACAGGGGGCGAAGTAGCTCGGACATTCAGTACTTC.

This clonotype was picked up one time. V gene TRBV29-1 combines with J gene TRBJ2-3; no clear D gene. This CDR3 is 15 amino acids long. Germline V gene lookup returns CDR1 SQVTM and CDR2 ANQGSEA. Deletions cut 0 bases from V and 0 bases from J, with 10 bases between. The CDR3, as DNA: TGCAGCGTTGAAGATGTGCGACGGAGCACAGATACGCAGTATTTT. Translation: CSVEDVRRSTDTQYF.

The chain recombines TRBV7-3 with TRBJ2-1, with 9 nucleotides matching TRBD2. V gave up 3 bases and J gave up 1 base; unmatched junction bases: 4. In germline, CDR1 is SGHTA, CDR2 FQGTGA. The CDR3 consists of 16 residues. The CDR3 loop is CASSLSSGISYNEQFF. CDR3 DNA sequence: TGTGCCAGCAGCTTGTCTAGCGGGATTTCCTACAATGAGCAGTTCTTC.

The gene calls are TRBV7-9 and TRBJ2-1; weak D call: TRBD2 (5 bases). V gave up 1 base and J gave up 6 bases, with 13 bases separating them. The V gene's germline CDR1 is SEHNR and CDR2 FQNEAQ (reference sequence). This CDR3 is built from 15 residues. Here the CDR3 reads CASSLGTLTCNEQFF. The CDR3 bases are TGTGCCAGCAGCTTAGGGACTCTGACATGCAATGAGCAGTTCTTC.

The chain employs TRBV15 and TRBJ1-5, with D unclear. Germline loops: CDR1 LNHNV, CDR2 YYDKDF (reference sequence). V lost 0 bases, J lost 7 bases, and 13 bases lay in between. The CDR3 extends over 15 amino acids. CDR3 protein: CATSRDMGRTQPQHF. Here the CDR3 DNA reads TGTGCCACCAGCAGAGATATGGGGAGAACGCAGCCCCAGCATTTT. The full variable domain, with the rest looked up from reference TRBV15 and TRBJ1-5, is DAMVIQNPRYQVTQFGKPVTLSCSQTLNHNVMYWYQQKSSQAPKLLFHYYDKDFNNEADTPDNFQSRRPNTSFCFLDIRSPGLGDTAMYLCATSRDMGRTQPQHFGDGTRLSIL.

The V gene is TRBV6-2 or TRBV6-3, the J gene TRBJ1-2; a weak D match, TRBD1 (6 bases). The germline CDR1 and CDR2 sequences are MNHEY and SVGEGT. Between the trimmed V and J ends, which lost 0 bases and 4 bases, there was a span of 18 bases. The CDR3 totals 17 residues. The CDR3 loop is CASSYSTYREPRYGYTF. The CDR3 bases are TGTGCCAGCAGTTACTCAACTTACAGGGAGCCCCGCTATGGCTACACCTTC.

The CDR3 DNA follows: TGCAGTGCTAGATTCCTAGCGGCTGCTAGCACAGATACGCAGTATTTT. Its protein product is CSARFLAAASTDTQYF. The chain combines TRBV20-1 with TRBJ2-3, with TRBD2 matching 7 bases. The CDR3 is made up of 16 amino acids. Germline CDR1 DFQATT, CDR2 SNEGSKA (reference sequence). V gave up 2 bases and J gave up 0 bases; unmatched junction bases: 8.

This clonotype was recorded once. The chain recombines TRBV6-4 with TRBJ2-1; 9 positions match TRBD2. The CDR3 is 16 residues long. Per germline, CDR1 MRHNA and CDR2 SNTAGT. V gave up 6 bases and J gave up 2 bases; unmatched junction bases: 8. In DNA, the CDR3 is TGTGCCAGCAGCCCCCACGTAGCGGGGGCCTACAATGAGCAGTTCTTC. Translation: CASSPHVAGAYNEQFF.

The J gene is TRBJ2-2, the V gene TRBV6-2 or TRBV6-3; D is ambiguous. CDR1 and CDR2 from the germline V gene are MNHEY and SVGEGT. The V and J ends lost 7 bases and 6 bases respectively, with 12 bases between them. The CDR3 extends over 13 amino acids. This CDR3 is CASNSAIAGELFF. The CDR3, as DNA: TGTGCCAGCAACTCGGCAATAGCCGGGGAGCTGTTTTTT.

The chain is built from TRBV29-1 and TRBJ1-1; TRBD1 matches at 7 bases. The germline gives CDR1 SQVTM, CDR2 ANQGSEA. The CDR3 is made up of 13 amino acids. V trimming: 6 bases; J trimming: 7 bases; junction bases outside the gene matches: 11. This CDR3 is CSVPGQDSGEAFF. Written as DNA, the CDR3 is TGCAGCGTACCTGGACAGGATTCGGGTGAAGCTTTCTTT.

The chain is built from TRBV18 and TRBJ1-4; the D gene is possibly TRBD1 (5 bases). The germline gives CDR1 KGHSH, CDR2 LQKENI. V lost 4 bases to trimming and J lost 8 bases, with 14 bases between them. There are 14 residues in the CDR3. The CDR3 sequence: CASSRETGREKLFF. The CDR3 DNA follows: TGTGCCAGCTCACGCGAGACGGGGCGAGAAAAACTGTTTTTT. Full variable domain (remainder filled in from reference TRBV18 and TRBJ1-4): NAGVMQNPRHLVRRRGQEARLRCSPMKGHSHVYWYRQLPEEGLKFMVYLQKENIIDESGMPKERFSAEFPKEGPSILRIQQVVRGDSAAYFCASSRETGREKLFFGSGTQLSVL.

This chain joins TRBV12-3 or TRBV12-4 and TRBJ2-5, with 7 bases lining up with TRBD1. The trim removed 6 bases at V and 4 bases at J, leaving 5 bases unmatched. The CDR3 runs to 13 residues. CDR3 region: CASRAGTVETQYF. CDR3 bases: TGTGCCAGCAGGGCCGGGACAGTAGAGACCCAGTACTTC.

The rearrangement uses TRBV12-3 or TRBV12-4 and TRBJ1-6, with TRBD1 matching over 11 bases. CDR3 length equals 15 residues. V dropped 6 bases and J dropped 10; count of bases not matched to a gene: 8. CDR3 nucleotides: TGTGCCAGCAGCGAGTGGGGACAGGGGGACTCACCCCTCCACTTT. Amino acid sequence: CASSEWGQGDSPLHF.

This clonotype was seen only once. The chain joins TRBV7-9 to TRBJ2-2; a possible D gene is TRBD1 (6 bases). Trimming cost V 3 bases and J 5 bases, with 13 bases left between them. This CDR3 is built from 15 residues. The germline V gene encodes CDR1 SEHNR and CDR2 FQNEAQ (reference sequence). CDR3 sequence: CASSFTGIVTGELFF. CDR3 coding DNA: TGTGCCAGCAGCTTCACAGGGATAGTGACCGGGGAGCTGTTTTTT.

This clonotype was found once. This sequence joins TRBV2 and TRBJ2-1; 7 positions match TRBD2. J lost 0 bases, V lost 5 bases, and 1 base had no gene match. The CDR3 totals 14 residues. The germline CDR1 and CDR2 sequences are SNHLY and FYNNEI. The CDR3 here is CASSRDYSYNEQFF. CDR3 sequence (DNA): TGTGCCAGCAGTAGGGACTACTCCTACAATGAGCAGTTCTTC.

This clonotype is a singleton in its sample. The chain links TRBV3-1 to TRBJ1-2, with TRBD1 identical over 12 bases. This CDR3 is built from 15 residues. Germline CDR1 reads LGHDT; CDR2 reads YNNKEL (reference sequence). Trimming took 4 bases from V and 7 from J; bases not matched to a gene: 7. The CDR3 region is CASSPRDRGLRGYTF. In nucleotides, the CDR3 is TGTGCCAGCAGCCCCCGGGACAGGGGGCTGCGTGGCTACACCTTC.

The chain is built from TRBV20-1 and TRBJ2-3, with 11 bases fitting TRBD2. The germline V gene has CDR1 DFQATT and CDR2 SNEGSKA (reference sequence). V gave up 0 bases and J gave up 4 bases; unmatched junction bases: 3. This CDR3 contains 15 residues. In DNA, the CDR3 is TGCAGTGCTAGAGATATAGCGGGGGGGGCAGATACGCAGTATTTT. Encoded protein: CSARDIAGGADTQYF.

The chain is built from TRBV12-3 or TRBV12-4 and TRBJ1-1, with D uncertain. V was clipped by 4 bases and J by 6 bases, with 18 bases between them. The CDR3 contains 15 residues. The CDR3 DNA sequence: TGTGCCAGCAGTTCGGATCTAGGAGCCGCAGCTGAAGCTTTCTTT. As protein: CASSSDLGAAAEAFF.